These T cell receptor beta chains were read from a single sample in a study of beta chain features in type 1 diabetes. The data were produced by immunoSEQ multiplex PCR, yet TCRdb's version contains in-frame clones alone and is incomplete. The top ten clones hold less than 0.06% of a sample with around 500,000 clones, around 10% of them seen once. The sequenced material came from naive CD4+ T cells from blood. Source of these receptors: a woman between 18 and 30 years old in good health. Both conserved end residues are part of each CDR3. Each record gives: V gene, D gene, clone size, J gene, CDR3 length, CDR3 protein, CDR3 DNA. D genes are given only for firm matches. Clone size is stated in some rows and not others, as once, few, many or a class when expanded.

>TRBV30|NA|few|TRBJ2-5|16
CAWSVLTGVWKETQYF
TGTGCCTGGAGTGTACTGACGGGAGTTTGGAAAGAGACCCAGTACTTC
>TRBV5-5|NA|few|TRBJ2-3|18
CASSYRGGGPRSADTQYF
TGTGCCAGCAGCTACCGCGGGGGCGGCCCACGGAGCGCAGATACGCAGTATTTT
>TRBV15|NA|NA|TRBJ1-5|16
CATSRDYQDSNQPQHF
TGTGCCACCAGCAGAGATTACCAGGATAGCAATCAGCCCCAGCATTTT
>TRBV4-2|TRBD2|few|TRBJ2-3|22
CASSQANPDWSGGGPTGDTQYF
TGTGCCAGCAGCCAAGCCAACCCCGACTGGAGCGGGGGGGGTCCAACTGGAGATACGCAGTATTTT
>TRBV18|TRBD2|few|TRBJ2-3|14
CASSPRLAVDTQYF
TGTGCCAGCTCACCACGTCTAGCGGTCGATACGCAGTATTTT
>TRBV4-1|NA|NA|TRBJ2-5|15
CASSQSQALSETQYF
TGCGCCAGCAGCCAGAGCCAGGCGCTGTCGGAGACCCAGTACTTC
>TRBV12-5|TRBD1|few|TRBJ2-3|15
CASGPGGQATDTQYF
TGTGCTAGTGGTCCTGGAGGACAGGCCACAGATACGCAGTATTTT
>TRBV7-9|TRBD1|few|TRBJ1-4|14
CASSLGGQGGKLFF
TGTGCCAGCAGCTTAGGCGGACAGGGAGGAAAACTGTTTTTT
>TRBV29-1|NA|few|TRBJ2-7|12
CSVARGAGEQYF
TGCAGCGTTGCTCGGGGCGCCGGCGAGCAGTACTTC
>TRBV20-1|NA|few|TRBJ1-1|11
CSAPKHTEAFF
TGCAGTGCTCCCAAGCACACTGAAGCTTTCTTT
>TRBV29-1|TRBD1|few|TRBJ2-1|15
CSARTGKVSYNEQFF
TGCAGCGCCAGGACAGGAAAAGTCTCCTACAATGAGCAGTTCTTC
>TRBV2|TRBD2|NA|TRBJ2-3|14
CASSEREGSDTQYF
TGTGCCAGCAGTGAGCGGGAGGGCTCAGATACGCAGTATTTT
>TRBV18|NA|NA|TRBJ2-7|16
CASSIVGQVSPYEQYF
TGTGCCAGCTCAATCGTAGGGCAGGTAAGCCCTTACGAGCAGTACTTC
>TRBV28|NA|NA|TRBJ2-3|14
CASLVGGGTDTQYF
TGTGCCAGCCTCGTGGGGGGCGGCACAGATACGCAGTATTTT
>TRBV5-1|NA|few|TRBJ1-2|15
CASSLDSGDYYGYTF
TGCGCCAGCAGCTTGGATTCAGGGGACTACTATGGCTACACCTTC
>TRBV28|NA|NA|TRBJ2-5|14
CASSLLQPQETQYF
TGTGCCAGCAGTTTACTCCAACCCCAAGAGACCCAGTACTTC
>TRBV5-1|NA|few|TRBJ2-1|14
CASSLSSLGYEQFF
TGCGCCAGCAGCTTGTCAAGCCTAGGCTATGAGCAGTTCTTC
>TRBV9|NA|few|TRBJ2-7|18
CASSVGALKSYGPYEQYF
TGTGCCAGCAGCGTCGGGGCTTTAAAATCATACGGGCCCTACGAGCAGTACTTC
>TRBV2|NA|few|TRBJ2-4|11
CASREGSIQYF
TGTGCCAGCAGAGAGGGAAGCATTCAGTACTTC
>TRBV18|TRBD2|NA|TRBJ2-4|17
CASSPISLAGGPNIQYF
TGTGCCAGCTCACCAATTTCGCTAGCGGGAGGGCCGAACATTCAGTACTTC
>TRBV2|NA|few|TRBJ1-3|14
CASSEQGPGNTIYF
TGTGCCAGCAGTGAACAGGGGCCTGGAAACACCATATATTTT
>TRBV29-1|NA|few|TRBJ2-3|13
CSVEQGGTDTQYF
TGCAGCGTTGAACAGGGCGGGACAGATACGCAGTATTTT
>TRBV13|NA|NA|TRBJ1-1|15
CASSFPRRTNTEAFF
TGTGCCAGCAGCTTCCCCCGCCGGACGAACACTGAAGCTTTCTTT
>TRBV7-3|NA|NA|TRBJ2-1|13
CASSWRGDSEQFF
TGTGCCAGCAGCTGGAGGGGCGATTCTGAGCAGTTCTTC
>TRBV7-9|NA|NA|TRBJ2-4|16
CASSLVGTLAKNIQYF
TGTGCCAGCAGCTTAGTTGGGACCCTAGCCAAAAACATTCAGTACTTC
>TRBV7-2|TRBD1|NA|TRBJ1-3|14
CASSRDRGANTIYF
TGTGCCAGCAGCCGGGACAGGGGCGCAAACACCATATATTTT
>TRBV7-2|TRBD2|few|TRBJ2-2|16
CASSLEVAGIAGELFF
TGTGCCAGCAGCTTAGAGGTAGCGGGAATCGCCGGGGAGCTGTTTTTT
>TRBV7-9|NA|few|TRBJ2-2|14
CASRATRNTGELFF
TGTGCCAGCAGGGCGACACGGAACACCGGGGAGCTGTTTTTT
>TRBV15|NA|few|TRBJ2-3|13
CATTKYRTDTQYF
TGTGCCACCACCAAGTATAGGACAGATACGCAGTATTTT
>TRBV7-2|NA|NA|TRBJ2-4|18
CASSPHEPGPRTKNIQYF
TGTGCCAGCAGCCCCCACGAGCCCGGGCCCAGAACTAAAAACATTCAGTACTTC
>TRBV7-9|TRBD1|few|TRBJ2-7|14
CASRPGTELYEQYF
TGTGCCAGCAGACCCGGGACAGAACTCTACGAGCAGTACTTC
>TRBV7-2|NA|NA|TRBJ1-6|16
CASSLSPAGTDSPLHF
TGTGCCAGCAGCTTGTCGCCTGCGGGGACCGATTCACCCCTCCACTTT
>TRBV9|NA|few|TRBJ2-5|12
CASSVGGETQYF
TGTGCCAGCAGCGTAGGTGGGGAGACCCAGTACTTC
>TRBV5-4|NA|NA|TRBJ2-7|16
CASSLAWLGYVGEQYF
TGTGCCAGCAGCTTGGCCTGGCTCGGCTATGTAGGCGAGCAGTACTTC
>TRBV13|NA|NA|TRBJ2-7|14
CASSFPGASYEQYF
TGTGCCAGCAGCTTCCCCGGGGCCTCCTACGAGCAGTACTTC
>TRBV28|TRBD1|few|TRBJ1-1|15
CASSLSGDRGTEAFF
TGTGCCAGCAGTTTGAGTGGAGACAGGGGCACTGAAGCTTTCTTT
>TRBV5-1|NA|few|TRBJ1-1|15
CASMKGEIGNTEAFF
TGCGCCAGCATGAAGGGGGAGATCGGGAACACTGAAGCTTTCTTT
>TRBV5-4|TRBD2|few|TRBJ2-3|16
CASSVVAGGGTDTQYF
TGTGCCAGCAGCGTGGTAGCGGGAGGCGGCACAGATACGCAGTATTTT
>TRBV18|TRBD1|NA|TRBJ2-1|16
CASSPNVGQGINEQFF
TGTGCCAGCTCACCGAACGTTGGACAGGGAATCAATGAGCAGTTCTTC
>TRBV7-6|TRBD1|few|TRBJ2-5|15
CASSYRDRGEETQYF
TGTGCCAGCAGCTACCGGGACAGGGGTGAGGAGACCCAGTACTTC
>TRBV7-9|NA|few|TRBJ2-7|13
CASSIGSGYEQYF
TGTGCCAGCAGCATCGGTTCGGGCTACGAGCAGTACTTC
>TRBV4-2|NA|NA|TRBJ2-7|13
CASSQPGPTEQYF
TGTGCCAGCAGCCAGCCAGGACCGACCGAGCAGTACTTC
>TRBV13|NA|many|TRBJ2-7|11
CASSLLYEQYF
TGTGCCAGCAGCTTACTCTACGAGCAGTACTTC
>TRBV7-9|TRBD1|NA|TRBJ1-6|14
CASGSGQVNSPLHF
TGTGCCAGCGGATCGGGACAGGTTAATTCACCCCTCCACTTT
>TRBV6-6|NA|few|TRBJ1-1|16
CASGGTAGRGNTEAFF
TGTGCCAGCGGAGGGACGGCCGGACGTGGGAACACTGAAGCTTTCTTT
>TRBV7-2|NA|NA|TRBJ2-3|11
CASQEADTQYF
TGTGCCAGTCAGGAGGCAGATACGCAGTATTTT
>TRBV15|NA|NA|TRBJ1-3|17
CATSRDVSGTRGNTIYF
TGTGCCACCAGCAGAGATGTATCTGGGACACGCGGAAACACCATATATTTT
>TRBV2|NA|NA|TRBJ1-6|15
CASSVRVDYNSPLHF
TGTGCCAGCAGTGTACGGGTTGACTATAATTCACCCCTCCACTTT